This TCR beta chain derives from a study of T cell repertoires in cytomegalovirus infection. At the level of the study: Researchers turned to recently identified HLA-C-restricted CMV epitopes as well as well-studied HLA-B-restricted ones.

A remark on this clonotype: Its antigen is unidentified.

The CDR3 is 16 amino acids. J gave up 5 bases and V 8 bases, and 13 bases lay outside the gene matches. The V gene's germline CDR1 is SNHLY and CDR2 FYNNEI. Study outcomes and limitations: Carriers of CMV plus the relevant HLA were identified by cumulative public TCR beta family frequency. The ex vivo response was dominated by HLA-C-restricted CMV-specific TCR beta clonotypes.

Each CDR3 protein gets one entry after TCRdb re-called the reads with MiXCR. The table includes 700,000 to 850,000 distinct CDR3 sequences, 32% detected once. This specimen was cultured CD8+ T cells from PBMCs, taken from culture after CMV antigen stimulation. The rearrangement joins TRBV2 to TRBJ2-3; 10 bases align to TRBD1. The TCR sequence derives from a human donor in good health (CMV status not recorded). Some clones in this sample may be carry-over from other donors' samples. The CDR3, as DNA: TGTGCCAGCTCCGGGGACCGGGACAGGGGAAAAGATACGCAGTATTTT. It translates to CASSGDRDRGKDTQYF.